These 7 T cell receptor beta chains came from one sample sequenced in a study of cytomegalovirus exposure and HLA in healthy donors. It was with 60 Vbeta and 13 Jbeta primers that the PCR ran. The repertoire was sequenced with immunoSEQ multiplex PCR; TCRdb's copy has only in-frame clones and lacks some. This sample's clone table lists 120,000 or so clones. The material sequenced was PBMCs. The receptor set was obtained from a man between 18 and 29 years old in good health and CMV-seronegative.

The CDR3, as DNA: TGCAGTGCCCGCGGCTACAATGAGCAGTTCTTC. This translates into CSARGYNEQFF. V usage is TRBV20-1 and J usage is TRBJ2-1; D ambiguous. CDR1 and CDR2 (germline): DFQATT, SNEGSKA (reference sequence). The V end was cut by 6 bases, the J end by 3 bases, with 6 bases between. There are 11 residues in the CDR3.

The V and J genes are TRBV6-6 and TRBJ2-5, with D possibly being TRBD1 (5 bases). CDR3 length: 13 amino acids. V lost 2 bases to trimming and J lost 6 bases, with 10 bases between them. Looked up from germline, CDR1 is MNHNY and CDR2 is SVGAGI (reference sequence). The CDR3: CASSYDSVKTQYF. The CDR3 DNA follows: TGTGCCAGCAGTTACGACAGTGTGAAGACCCAGTACTTC.

This chain links TRBV28 with TRBJ1-4; TRBD1 aligns across 12 bases. After removal of 6 bases from V and 2 bases from J, the junction contained 10 bases not matched to a gene. The germline V gene has CDR1 MDHEN and CDR2 SYDVKM. CDR3 size: 18 residues. CDR3 nucleotides: TGTGCCAGCAGCTTCATTCCGGGACAGGGGGCGACTAATGAAAAACTGTTTTTT. Amino acids: CASSFIPGQGATNEKLFF.

The chain links TRBV19 to TRBJ1-1; TRBD1 aligns across 7 bases. The CDR3 has 17 residues. The germline V gene has CDR1 LNHDA and CDR2 SQIVND (reference sequence). J was trimmed by 0 bases and V by 5 bases; bases with no gene match: 12. The CDR3 nucleotides are TGTGCCAGTAGTTCCCTGGGTAGGGGGCGTGTGAACACTGAAGCTTTCTTT. This translates into CASSSLGRGRVNTEAFF. Filled out from reference TRBV19 and TRBJ1-1, the complete variable domain reads DGGITQSPKYLFRKEGQNVTLSCEQNLNHDAMYWYRQDPGQGLRLIYYSQIVNDFQKGDIAEGYSVSREKKESFPLTVTSAQKNPTAFYLCASSSLGRGRVNTEAFFGQGTRLTVV.

The CDR3 region has the DNA TGTGCCAGTAGTATAGACAGGGCATGGAATCAGCCCCAGCATTTT. This encodes CASSIDRAWNQPQHF. The chain combines TRBV19 with TRBJ1-5; a weak D match, TRBD1 (5 bases). Germline V lookup: CDR1 LNHDA, CDR2 SQIVND (reference sequence). The V end was cut by 0 bases, the J end by 4 bases, with 10 bases between. This CDR3 region has 15 residues.

This sequence joins TRBV5-1 and TRBJ1-1; D is ambiguous. This CDR3 contains 13 residues. Looked up from germline, CDR1 is SGHRS and CDR2 is YFSETQ. Trimming took off 0 bases at V and 10 bases at J, with 13 bases between the two ends. The CDR3 DNA reads TGCGCCAGCAGCTTGGGACCGCAACCGGGAGCTTTCTTT. The encoded protein is CASSLGPQPGAFF.

V and J are TRBV6-6 and TRBJ2-2, with 7 nucleotides matching TRBD1. V gave up 9 bases and J gave up 3 bases; unmatched junction bases: 10. This CDR3 is 15 amino acids long. CDR1 MNHNY and CDR2 SVGAGI come from the germline V gene (reference sequence). CDR3 sequence reads: CASTGTAPDTGELFF. CDR3 DNA sequence: TGTGCCAGTACCGGGACAGCCCCCGACACCGGGGAGCTGTTTTTT.